Shown below are 22 T cell receptor beta chains from a single sample sequenced in a study of T cells in Graves' hyperthyroidism and ophthalmopathy. Amplified TCR beta CDR3 regions came from RNA transcripts. During a first-round RT-PCR of the TCR CDR3, the HTBI primer set was used. TCRdb re-derived calls from the multiplex PCR reads in MiXCR, one entry per CDR3 protein. The sample lists roughly 800,000 distinct CDR3 sequences; more than 30% were seen once. Sequencing input: blood. These receptors were obtained from a man in his late teens or twenties with Graves' hyperthyroidism.

As for this clonotype: This may stem from a read error, because a much larger clone lies one nucleotide away. This sequence joins TRBV7-9 and TRBJ2-7, with 10 bases identical to TRBD2. CDR1 and CDR2 (germline): SEHNR, FQNEAQ (reference sequence). The CDR3 is 14 residues long. The CDR3 DNA sequence: TGTGCCAGCAGCTTATCTAGCGGGAGACACGAGCGGTACTTC. Amino acids: CASSLSSGRHERYF.

To note about this clonotype: At one boundary the junction diverges from the germline segment, which might be a read error. V usage is TRBV4-1 and J usage is TRBJ1-2; D gene ambiguous. Germline-derived CDR1 and CDR2 are MGHRA and YSYEKL. The CDR3 spans 12 residues. The CDR3 loop is CASSQDQTGYNF. The CDR3 DNA is TGCGCCAGCAGCCAAGACCAGACGGGCTACAACTTC.

This clonotype was detected ten times or more. The V call is TRBV25-1, the J call TRBJ2-7; 7 bases match TRBD1. J gave up 4 bases and V 8 bases, and 5 bases lay outside the gene matches. The CDR3 sequence is 12 residues long. From germline, CDR1 is MGHDK and CDR2 SYGVNS. The CDR3 DNA reads as TGTGCCAGCTCGGGACAGTTATACGAGCAGTACTTC. Encoded protein: CASSGQLYEQYF.

This clonotype was detected ten times or more. This chain links TRBV19 with TRBJ2-6; TRBD2 might be the D (5 bases). Germline assignment: CDR1 LNHDA and CDR2 SQIVND (reference sequence). Trimming took 6 bases from V and 0 from J, leaving 9 bases between them. CDR3 length: 15 residues. The CDR3 bases are TGTGCCAGTAGAGACCGGGGCTCTGGGGCCAACGTCCTGACTTTC. Amino acids: CASRDRGSGANVLTF.

A few counts support this clonotype. V usage is TRBV7-2 and J usage is TRBJ2-7; 7 bases are shared with TRBD2. After removal of 6 bases from V and 3 bases from J, the junction contained 5 bases not matched to a gene. Germline values: CDR1 SGHTA, CDR2 FQGNSA. The CDR3 contains 13 residues. The CDR3 DNA sequence: TGTGCCAGCAGACCACTAGCGTTCTACGAGCAGTACTTC. Its protein product is CASRPLAFYEQYF.

The chain is built from TRBV2 and TRBJ2-7; 8 bases are shared with TRBD2. The CDR3 loop spans 13 amino acids. The germline V gene has CDR1 SNHLY and CDR2 FYNNEI. The J segment lost 4 bases and the V segment lost 2 bases, leaving 1 base of the junction unmatched. The CDR3 region is CASSESGGYEQYF. In DNA, the CDR3 is TGTGCCAGCAGTGAAAGCGGGGGTTACGAGCAGTACTTC. The full variable domain, completed using reference TRBV2 and TRBJ2-7, is EPEVTQTPSHQVTQMGQEVILRCVPISNHLYFYWYRQILGQKVEFLVSFYNNEISEKSEIFDDQFSVERPDGSNFTLKIRSTKLEDSAMYFCASSESGGYEQYFGPGTRLTVT.

The chain has TRBV7-8 and TRBJ2-7; D is unclear. The CDR3 is 16 amino acids. V shed 5 bases and J shed 0 bases, with 17 bases lying between them. Germline V lookup: CDR1 SGHVS, CDR2 FQNEAQ. DNA of the CDR3: TGTGCCAGCAGCCAAGACCGCATCCTTACCTCCTACGAGCAGTACTTC. This encodes CASSQDRILTSYEQYF.

The chain couples TRBV15 to TRBJ1-1, with a weak D call TRBD1 (6 bases). The germline CDR1 and CDR2 sequences are LNHNV and YYDKDF (reference sequence). This CDR3 has 14 residues. V lost 3 bases and J lost 1, with 9 bases in between. The CDR3 sequence: CATSSPGQNTEAFF. The DNA of the CDR3 is TGTGCCACCAGCAGCCCGGGACAGAACACTGAAGCTTTCTTT.

Regarding this clonotype: This may come from a read error, since a much larger clone is one base off. The CDR3 spells CSVVSRGRNTEAFF. The DNA for the CDR3 is TGCAGCGTTGTGTCTCGGGGAAGGAACACTGAAGCTTTCTTT. The chain joins TRBV29-1 to TRBJ1-1; D gene ambiguous. Germline loops: CDR1 SQVTM, CDR2 ANQGSEA. V was trimmed by 4 bases and J by 1 base, leaving 13 bases between them. CDR3 length equals 14 residues.

This clonotype was counted many times. The chain joins TRBV15 to TRBJ2-7; 7 nucleotides match TRBD1. CDR1 and CDR2 (germline): LNHNV, YYDKDF (reference sequence). Trimming at V came to 4 bases and at J to 0 bases, leaving 6 bases not matched to a gene. The CDR3 extends over 15 amino acids. The CDR3 DNA reads as TGTGCCACCAGCAAACAGGGGCGGAGCTCCTACGAGCAGTACTTC. Translating it yields CATSKQGRSSYEQYF.

Details on this clonotype: A much larger clone is a single base away; this may be a read error. The chain links TRBV19 to TRBJ1-1; TRBD1 might be the D (5 bases). The germline V gene has CDR1 LNHDA and CDR2 SQIVND (reference sequence). The CDR3 loop spans 15 amino acids. The CDR3 nucleotides are TGTGCCAGTAGTATTCCTTCCAGGGTGAACGCTGAAGCTTTCTTT. It specifies CASSIPSRVNAEAFF.

This clonotype has at least ten counts. V and J are TRBV29-1 and TRBJ2-5; D not certain. The CDR3 is 12 residues long. Deletions cut 7 bases from V and 1 base from J, with 10 bases between. Germline CDR1 SQVTM, CDR2 ANQGSEA. In nucleotides, the CDR3 is TGCAGCGCTAGGGATCCCCAAGAGACCCAGTACTTC. Residues: CSARDPQETQYF.

This chain joins TRBV12-3 or TRBV12-4 and TRBJ1-5; D uncertain. The CDR3 runs 15 residues. Trimming shortened V by 3 bases and J by 0 bases, and 9 bases separated the two germline ends. The CDR3 DNA follows: TGTGCCAGCAGTTTTGGCAAATATAGCAATCAGCCCCAGCATTTT. As protein: CASSFGKYSNQPQHF.

This clonotype was seen a single time. The V call is TRBV7-2, the J call TRBJ1-4; 10 bases map to TRBD1. Germline trimming cut 4 bases from V and 7 bases from J; bases unmatched to any gene: 6. CDR3 length: 15 amino acids. Per germline, CDR1 SGHTA and CDR2 FQGNSA. The CDR3 bases are TGTGCCAGCAGCTGGGACAGGGGCGCCGTTGAAAAACTGTTTTTT. It specifies CASSWDRGAVEKLFF.

The chain employs TRBV10-3 and TRBJ2-2, with TRBD1 as a possible D gene (6 bases). The germline CDR1 and CDR2 sequences are ENHRY and SYGVKD. The CDR3 length is 18 residues. Trimming removed 5 bases from V and 2 bases from J, with 21 bases in between. In nucleotides, the CDR3 is TGTGCCATCAGTACGAAGCCTGACAGGACTGTAAACACCGGGGAGCTGTTTTTT. Amino acid sequence: CAISTKPDRTVNTGELFF.

The genes are TRBV7-9 and TRBJ1-6, with D possibly TRBD1 on 5 matching bases. The germline V gene encodes CDR1 SEHNR and CDR2 FQNEAQ (reference sequence). The CDR3 length is 12 residues. The V and J ends lost 5 bases and 13 bases respectively, with 12 bases between them. The CDR3 reads CASSPKGRPLHF. In DNA, the CDR3 is TGTGCCAGCAGCCCTAAGGGACGGCCCCTCCACTTT.

This clonotype was seen many times. V gene TRBV2 combines with J gene TRBJ2-2; D assignment may be TRBD1 or TRBD2 (6 bases each). CDR3 length equals 14 residues. Trimming removed 8 bases at V and 0 bases at J, with 10 bases between. CDR1 is SNHLY, CDR2 FYNNEI, per germline. CDR3 nucleotide sequence: TGTGCCAGCGCGGGACACTCGAACACCGGGGAGCTGTTTTTT. The encoded protein is CASAGHSNTGELFF.

The V and J genes are TRBV9 and TRBJ2-6; D is uncertain. The germline V gene encodes CDR1 SGDLS and CDR2 YYNGEE. This CDR3 is built from 16 residues. V lost 0 bases and J 2 bases, leaving 9 bases between the germline ends. The CDR3 nucleotides are TGTGCCAGCAGCGTAGCTACAAGGGCTGGGGCCAACGTCCTGACTTTC. Its translation is CASSVATRAGANVLTF.

The chain joins TRBV12-3 or TRBV12-4 to TRBJ2-5; D is perhaps TRBD1 or TRBD2 (6 bases each). The V gene lost 6 bases and the J gene lost 5 bases, with 25 bases spanning the gap. This CDR3 is built from 17 residues. In DNA, the CDR3 is TGTGCCAGCAGCTTGGGTGAAGTAGGGGGGCCGTTGGAGACCCAGTACTTC. Translated: CASSLGEVGGPLETQYF.

This clonotype occurred many times. This chain links TRBV15 with TRBJ2-7, with no clear D. The CDR3 contains 12 residues. With 4 bases removed from V and 5 bases from J, the gap between germline ends came to 9 bases. Germline CDR1 LNHNV, CDR2 YYDKDF (reference sequence). The CDR3 bases are TGTGCCACCAGCATAGGTGGCCACGAGCAGTACTTC. Its protein product is CATSIGGHEQYF. Full variable domain (rest looked up from reference TRBV15 and TRBJ2-7): DAMVIQNPRYQVTQFGKPVTLSCSQTLNHNVMYWYQQKSSQAPKLLFHYYDKDFNNEADTPDNFQSRRPNTSFCFLDIRSPGLGDTAMYLCATSIGGHEQYFGPGTRLTVT.

The gene calls are TRBV7-2 and TRBJ2-3; D is possibly TRBD1 (6 bases). Germline V gives CDR1 SGHTA, CDR2 FQGNSA. V lost 3 bases, J lost 2 bases, and 12 bases lay in between. The CDR3 extends over 15 amino acids. CDR3 protein: CASSLWGRSTDTQYF. CDR3 bases: TGTGCCAGCAGCTTGTGGGGGCGTTCCACAGATACGCAGTATTTT.

The rearrangement links TRBV7-6 to TRBJ2-2; D is uncertain. V gave up 10 bases and J gave up 8 bases, with 11 bases separating them. This CDR3 region has 11 residues. Looked up from germline, CDR1 is SGHVS and CDR2 is FNYEAQ. The CDR3 DNA reads TGTGCCACCACGCCGAAGGGGGAGCTGTTTTTT. The encoded protein is CATTPKGELFF.